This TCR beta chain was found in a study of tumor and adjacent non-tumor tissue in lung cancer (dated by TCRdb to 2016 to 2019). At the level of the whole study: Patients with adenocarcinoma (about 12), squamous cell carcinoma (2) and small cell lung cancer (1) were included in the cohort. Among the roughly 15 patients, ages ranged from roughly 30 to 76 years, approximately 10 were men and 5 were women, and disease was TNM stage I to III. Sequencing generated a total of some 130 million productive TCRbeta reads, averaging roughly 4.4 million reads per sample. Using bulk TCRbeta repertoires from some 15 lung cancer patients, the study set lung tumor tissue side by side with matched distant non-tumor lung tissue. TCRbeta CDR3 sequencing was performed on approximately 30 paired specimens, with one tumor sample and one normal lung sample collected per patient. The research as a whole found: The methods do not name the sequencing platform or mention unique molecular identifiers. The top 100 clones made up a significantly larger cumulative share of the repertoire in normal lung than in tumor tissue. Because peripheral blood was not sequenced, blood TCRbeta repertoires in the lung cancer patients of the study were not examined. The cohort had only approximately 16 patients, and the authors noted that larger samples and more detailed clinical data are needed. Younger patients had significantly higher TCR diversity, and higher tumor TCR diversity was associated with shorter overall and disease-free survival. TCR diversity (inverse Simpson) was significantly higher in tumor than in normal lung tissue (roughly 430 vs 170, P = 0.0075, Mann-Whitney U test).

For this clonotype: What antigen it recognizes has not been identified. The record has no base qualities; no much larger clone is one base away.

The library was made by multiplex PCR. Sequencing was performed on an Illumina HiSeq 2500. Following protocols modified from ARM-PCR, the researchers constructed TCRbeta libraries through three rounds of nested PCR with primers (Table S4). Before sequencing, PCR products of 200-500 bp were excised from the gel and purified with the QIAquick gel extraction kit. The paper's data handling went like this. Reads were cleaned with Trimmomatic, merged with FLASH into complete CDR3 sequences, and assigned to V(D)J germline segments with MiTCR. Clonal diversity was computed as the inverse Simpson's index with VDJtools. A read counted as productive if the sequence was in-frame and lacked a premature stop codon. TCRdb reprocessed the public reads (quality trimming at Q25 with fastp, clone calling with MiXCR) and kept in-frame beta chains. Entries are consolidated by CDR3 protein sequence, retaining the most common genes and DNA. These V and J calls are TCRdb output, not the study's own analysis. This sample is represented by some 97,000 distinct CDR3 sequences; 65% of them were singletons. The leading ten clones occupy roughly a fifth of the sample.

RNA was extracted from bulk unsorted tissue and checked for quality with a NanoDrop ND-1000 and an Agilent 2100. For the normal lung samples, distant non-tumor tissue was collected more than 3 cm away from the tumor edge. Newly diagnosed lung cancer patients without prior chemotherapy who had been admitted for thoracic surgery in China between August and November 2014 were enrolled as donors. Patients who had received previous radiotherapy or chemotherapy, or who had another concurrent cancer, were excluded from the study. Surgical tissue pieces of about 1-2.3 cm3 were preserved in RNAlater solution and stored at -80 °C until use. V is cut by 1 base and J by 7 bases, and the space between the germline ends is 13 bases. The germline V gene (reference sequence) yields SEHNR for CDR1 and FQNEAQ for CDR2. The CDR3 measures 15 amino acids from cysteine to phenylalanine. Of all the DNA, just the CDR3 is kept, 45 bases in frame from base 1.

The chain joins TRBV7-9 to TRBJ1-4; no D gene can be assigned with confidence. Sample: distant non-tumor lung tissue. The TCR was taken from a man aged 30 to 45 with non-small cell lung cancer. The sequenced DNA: TGTGCCAGCAGCTTAGGGTCACGGTTAAGTGAAAAACTGTTTTTT. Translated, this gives CASSLGSRLSEKLFF.